These T cell receptor beta chains were read from a single sample in a study of shared clonotypes between healthy human individuals. The table came from immunoSEQ multiplex PCR; TCRdb's copy has only in-frame clones and leaves some out. The sample carries some 550,000 clones, less than 98% recorded once. Sequencing used naive CD4+ T cells sorted from blood. These receptors originate from a woman aged 25-40 years in good health. CDR3s include the opening cysteine and the closing phenylalanine or tryptophan. A D gene is named only where the DNA matches it firmly.

TRBV4-2,TRBJ2-7,NA,TGTGCCAGCAGCCAAGATAGGGCCTACGAGCAGTACTTC,CASSQDRAYEQYF
TRBV6-1,TRBJ1-2,NA,TGTGCCAGCAGTGAAATCGGAAGACCTGATGGCTACACCTTC,CASSEIGRPDGYTF
TRBV11-2,TRBJ2-5,NA,TGTGCCAGCAGCTCCCTCTTCGGGGGACAAGAGACCCAGTACTTC,CASSSLFGGQETQYF
TRBV30,TRBJ2-7,NA,TGTGCCTGGAGTAGGGACTCCAGCTCCTACGAGCAGTACTTC,CAWSRDSSSYEQYF
TRBV30,TRBJ2-1,NA,TGTGCCTGGAGTGTACCCCCCGGAAACAATGAGCAGTTCTTC,CAWSVPPGNNEQFF
TRBV19,TRBJ2-1,NA,TGTGCCAGTAGTGCCAGATCGGACGGTTACAATGAGCAGTTCTTC,CASSARSDGYNEQFF
TRBV19,TRBJ2-1,TRBD2,TGTGCCAGTAGTTTACGAGGGACTAGCGGGAGTTGGAATGAGCAGTTCTTC,CASSLRGTSGSWNEQFF
TRBV5-1,TRBJ2-1,NA,TGCGCCAGCAGCTTCGGATATGAGCAGTTCTTC,CASSFGYEQFF
TRBV27,TRBJ1-5,NA,TGTGCCAGCAGTTATCAGTTTGATCAGCCCCAGCATTTT,CASSYQFDQPQHF
TRBV27,TRBJ2-7,NA,TGTGCCAGCAGTTTGAGAGGTGGGTTCGGCTACGAGCAGTACTTC,CASSLRGGFGYEQYF
TRBV28,TRBJ1-2,TRBD1,TGTGCCAGCAGTTCCCCGGGGACAGGGTTGAGTAGGGGCTACACCTTC,CASSSPGTGLSRGYTF
TRBV6-6,TRBJ1-1,NA,TGTGCCAGCAGTTACTCAGGACAGATTGAAGCTTTCTTT,CASSYSGQIEAFF
TRBV4-2,TRBJ1-2,NA,TGTGCCAGCAGCCAAGTTATGGATCGGAGTGGCTACACCTTC,CASSQVMDRSGYTF
TRBV5-6,TRBJ1-2,NA,TGTGCCAGCAGCTTGTATAACTATGGCTACACCTTC,CASSLYNYGYTF
TRBV2,TRBJ1-5,NA,TGTGCCAGCAGAGGAGGGGATCAGCCCCAGCATTTT,CASRGGDQPQHF
TRBV18,TRBJ2-2,TRBD1,TGTGCCAGCTCGTACGGGACAGCGGACACCGGGGAGCTGTTTTTT,CASSYGTADTGELFF